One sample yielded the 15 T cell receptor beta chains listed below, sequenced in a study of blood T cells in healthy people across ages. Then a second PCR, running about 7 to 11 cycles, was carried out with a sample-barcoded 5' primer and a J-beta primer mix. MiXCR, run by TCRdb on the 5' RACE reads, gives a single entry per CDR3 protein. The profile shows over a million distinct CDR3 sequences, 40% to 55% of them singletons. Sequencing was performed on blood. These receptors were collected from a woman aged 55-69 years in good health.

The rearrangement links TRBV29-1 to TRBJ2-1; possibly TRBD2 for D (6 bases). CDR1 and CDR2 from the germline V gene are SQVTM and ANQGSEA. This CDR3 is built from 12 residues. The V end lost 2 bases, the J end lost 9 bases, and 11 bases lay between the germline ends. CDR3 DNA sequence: TGCAGCGTTGAAATACTAGCTTGTGAGCAGTTCTTC. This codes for CSVEILACEQFF.

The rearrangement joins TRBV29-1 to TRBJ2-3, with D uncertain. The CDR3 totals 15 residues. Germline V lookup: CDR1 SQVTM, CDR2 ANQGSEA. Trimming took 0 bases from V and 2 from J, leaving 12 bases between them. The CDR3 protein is CSVEDSYRNTDTQYF. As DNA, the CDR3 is TGCAGCGTTGAAGACAGCTACAGAAACACAGATACGCAGTATTTT.

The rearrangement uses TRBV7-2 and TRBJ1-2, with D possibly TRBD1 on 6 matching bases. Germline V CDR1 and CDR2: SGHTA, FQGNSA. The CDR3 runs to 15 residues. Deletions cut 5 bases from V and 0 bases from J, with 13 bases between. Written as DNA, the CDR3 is TGTGCCAGCAGCATATCCGGGACACCTAACTATGGCTACACCTTC. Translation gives CASSISGTPNYGYTF.

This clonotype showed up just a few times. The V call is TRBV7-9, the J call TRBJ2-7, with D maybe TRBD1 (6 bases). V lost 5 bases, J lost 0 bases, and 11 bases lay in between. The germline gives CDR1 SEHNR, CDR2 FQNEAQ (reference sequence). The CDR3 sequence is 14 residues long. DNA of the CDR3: TGTGCCAGCAGCCCAGGGGTGGACTCCTACGAGCAGTACTTC. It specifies CASSPGVDSYEQYF.

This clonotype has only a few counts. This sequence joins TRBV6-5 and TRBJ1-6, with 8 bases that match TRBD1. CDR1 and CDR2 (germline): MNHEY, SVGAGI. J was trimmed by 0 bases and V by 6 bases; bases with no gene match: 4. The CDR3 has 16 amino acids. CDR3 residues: CASRTQGASYNSPLHF. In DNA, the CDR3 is TGTGCCAGCAGAACTCAGGGGGCCTCCTATAATTCACCCCTCCACTTT.

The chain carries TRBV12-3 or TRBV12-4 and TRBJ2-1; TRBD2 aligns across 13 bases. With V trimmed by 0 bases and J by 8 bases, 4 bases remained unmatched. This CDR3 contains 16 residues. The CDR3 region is CASSLALGLAGDEQFF. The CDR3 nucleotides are TGTGCCAGCAGTTTAGCCCTAGGACTAGCGGGGGATGAGCAGTTCTTC.

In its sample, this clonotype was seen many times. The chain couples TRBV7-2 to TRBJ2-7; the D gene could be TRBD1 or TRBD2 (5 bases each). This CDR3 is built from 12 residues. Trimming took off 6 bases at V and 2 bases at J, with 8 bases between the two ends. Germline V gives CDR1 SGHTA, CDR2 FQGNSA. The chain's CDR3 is CASREGTYEQYF. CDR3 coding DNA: TGTGCCAGCAGAGAGGGGACCTACGAGCAGTACTTC.

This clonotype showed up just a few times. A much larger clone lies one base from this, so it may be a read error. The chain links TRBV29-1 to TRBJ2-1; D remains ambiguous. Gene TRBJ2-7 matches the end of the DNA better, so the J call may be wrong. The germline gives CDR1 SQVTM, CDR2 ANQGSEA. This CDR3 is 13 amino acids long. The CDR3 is CSVGISTYNEQYF. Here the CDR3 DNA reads TGCAGCGTTGGGATCTCAACCTACAATGAGCAGTACTTC.

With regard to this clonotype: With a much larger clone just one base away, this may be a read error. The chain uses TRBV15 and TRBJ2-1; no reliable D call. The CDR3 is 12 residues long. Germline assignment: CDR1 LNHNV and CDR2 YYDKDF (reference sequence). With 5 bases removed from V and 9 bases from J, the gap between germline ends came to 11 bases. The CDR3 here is CATSGKQTEQFF. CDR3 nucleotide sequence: TGTGCCACCAGCGGCAAACAGACTGAGCAGTTCTTC.

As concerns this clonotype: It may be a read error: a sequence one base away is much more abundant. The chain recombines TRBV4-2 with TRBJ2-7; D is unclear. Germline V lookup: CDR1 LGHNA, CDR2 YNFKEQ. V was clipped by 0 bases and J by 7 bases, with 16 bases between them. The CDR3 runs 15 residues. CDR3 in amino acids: CASSQEPHQYNEQYF. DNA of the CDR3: TGTGCCAGCAGCCAAGAGCCCCACCAGTACAATGAGCAGTACTTC.

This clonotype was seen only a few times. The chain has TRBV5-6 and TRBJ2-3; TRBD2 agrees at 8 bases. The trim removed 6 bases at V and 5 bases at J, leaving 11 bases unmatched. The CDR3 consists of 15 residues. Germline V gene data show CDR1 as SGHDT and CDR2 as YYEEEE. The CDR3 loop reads CASKKREREEDTQYF. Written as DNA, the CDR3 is TGTGCCAGCAAGAAGCGGGAGAGGGAGGAAGATACGCAGTATTTT.

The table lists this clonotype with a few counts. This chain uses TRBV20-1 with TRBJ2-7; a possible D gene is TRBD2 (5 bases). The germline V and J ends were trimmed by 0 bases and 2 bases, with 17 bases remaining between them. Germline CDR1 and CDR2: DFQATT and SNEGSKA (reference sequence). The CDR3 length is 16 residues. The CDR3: CSARDSGGQTPYEQYF. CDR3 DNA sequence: TGCAGTGCTAGAGATTCAGGCGGGCAGACCCCCTACGAGCAGTACTTC.

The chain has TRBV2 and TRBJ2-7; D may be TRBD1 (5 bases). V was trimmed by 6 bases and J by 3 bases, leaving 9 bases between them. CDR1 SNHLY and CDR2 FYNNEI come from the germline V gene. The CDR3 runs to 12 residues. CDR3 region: CASRVTVYEQYF. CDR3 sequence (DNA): TGTGCCAGCAGGGTGACAGTCTACGAGCAGTACTTC.

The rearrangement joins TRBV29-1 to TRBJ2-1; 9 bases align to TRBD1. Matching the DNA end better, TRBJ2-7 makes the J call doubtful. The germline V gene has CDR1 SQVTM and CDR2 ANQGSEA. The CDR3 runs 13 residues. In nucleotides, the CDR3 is TGCAGTGTAATAGGGACAGGGTACACTGAGCAGTACTTC. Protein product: CSVIGTGYTEQYF.

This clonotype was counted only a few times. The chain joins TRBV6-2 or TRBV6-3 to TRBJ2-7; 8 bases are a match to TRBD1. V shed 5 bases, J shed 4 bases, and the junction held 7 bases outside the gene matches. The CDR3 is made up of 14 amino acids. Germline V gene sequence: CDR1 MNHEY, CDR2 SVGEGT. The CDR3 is CASSTRQGIYEQYF. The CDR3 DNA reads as TGTGCCAGCAGTACCCGACAGGGGATATACGAGCAGTACTTC.